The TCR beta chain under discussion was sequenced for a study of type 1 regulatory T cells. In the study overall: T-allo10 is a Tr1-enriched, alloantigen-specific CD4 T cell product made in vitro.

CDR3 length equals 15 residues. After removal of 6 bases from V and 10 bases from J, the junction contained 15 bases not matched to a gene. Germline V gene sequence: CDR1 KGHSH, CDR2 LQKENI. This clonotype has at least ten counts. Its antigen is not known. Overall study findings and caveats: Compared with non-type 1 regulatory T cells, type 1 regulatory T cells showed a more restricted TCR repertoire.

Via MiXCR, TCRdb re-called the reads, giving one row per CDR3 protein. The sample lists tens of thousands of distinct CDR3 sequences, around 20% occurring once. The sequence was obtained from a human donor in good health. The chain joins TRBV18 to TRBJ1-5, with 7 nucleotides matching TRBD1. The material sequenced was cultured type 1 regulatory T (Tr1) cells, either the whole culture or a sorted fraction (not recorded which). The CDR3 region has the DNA TGTGCCAGCTCTCCAACAGGGACAGCGGTCGGTCCCCAGCATTTT. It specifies CASSPTGTAVGPQHF.